Presented here are 21 T cell receptor beta chains from one specimen sequenced in a study of PD-1 blockade in classical Hodgkin lymphoma. Every patient relapsed after autologous stem cell transplantation, and brentuximab vedotin exposure varied. TCRdb's table, derived via immunoSEQ multiplex PCR, lists solely in-frame clones and lacks some. The profile shows some 13,000 clones, around 86% of them singletons. The sequenced sample was peripheral blood mononuclear cells (PBMCs), obtained at baseline. The receptor source for this set is a human donor with classical Hodgkin lymphoma.

The V and J genes are TRBV4-2 and TRBJ2-5; 8 bases line up with TRBD2. There are 15 residues in the CDR3. The V and J ends lost 4 bases and 4 bases, in that order; junction bases with no gene match: 8. In germline, CDR1 is LGHNA, CDR2 YNFKEQ. The chain's CDR3 is CASSRETSVGETQYF. CDR3 sequence (DNA): TGTGCCAGCAGCCGAGAGACTAGCGTGGGAGAGACCCAGTACTTC.

The rearrangement uses TRBV20-1 and TRBJ2-7; D unclear. Germline V lookup: CDR1 DFQATT, CDR2 SNEGSKA (reference sequence). CDR3 length: 11 amino acids. V was cut by 6 bases and J by 3 bases, with 9 bases left in between. CDR3 amino acids: CSARFGYEQYF. CDR3 sequence (DNA): TGCAGTGCCCGGTTTGGCTACGAGCAGTACTTC.

The chain uses TRBV6-5 and TRBJ2-3; D might be TRBD2 (5 bases). Germline assignment: CDR1 MNHEY and CDR2 SVGAGI. Trimming shortened V by 4 bases and J by 2 bases, and 16 bases separated the two germline ends. CDR3 size: 16 residues. In DNA form, the CDR3 reads TGTGCCAGCAGTTTGCGGACTGGCACAAACACAGATACGCAGTATTTT. Translating gives CASSLRTGTNTDTQYF.

The rearrangement uses TRBV11-2 and TRBJ2-1; D is possibly TRBD2 (5 bases). Germline V gene sequence: CDR1 SGHAT, CDR2 FQNNGV. The CDR3 spans 15 residues. V lost 8 bases and J 4 bases, leaving 18 bases between the germline ends. The CDR3 spells CASGRIGADYNEQFF. The CDR3 DNA reads TGTGCCAGCGGTCGAATTGGAGCGGATTACAATGAGCAGTTCTTC.

This chain joins TRBV5-6 and TRBJ1-6; 8 bases align to TRBD1. Looked up from germline, CDR1 is SGHDT and CDR2 is YYEEEE. J gave up 11 bases and V 3 bases, and 7 bases lay outside the gene matches. The CDR3 extends over 14 amino acids. CDR3 sequence: CASSWGDRRAPLHF. In nucleotides, the CDR3 is TGTGCCAGCAGCTGGGGGGACAGGCGAGCACCCCTCCACTTT.

The rearrangement links TRBV18 to TRBJ1-1; TRBD1 agrees at 9 bases. This CDR3 has 18 residues. J was trimmed by 1 base and V by 3 bases; bases with no gene match: 12. Germline CDR1 KGHSH, CDR2 LQKENI. Here the CDR3 reads CASSPSMGGQGGNTEAFF. The CDR3, as DNA: TGTGCCAGCTCACCTTCCATGGGGGGACAGGGAGGGAACACTGAAGCTTTCTTT. Drawing the rest from reference TRBV18 and TRBJ1-1, the complete variable domain is NAGVMQNPRHLVRRRGQEARLRCSPMKGHSHVYWYRQLPEEGLKFMVYLQKENIIDESGMPKERFSAEFPKEGPSILRIQQVVRGDSAAYFCASSPSMGGQGGNTEAFFGQGTRLTVV.

The gene calls are TRBV27 and TRBJ2-1; 10 positions match TRBD2. The ends lost 7 bases at V and 0 bases at J; junction bases unmatched: 6. Germline V gene data show CDR1 as MNHEY and CDR2 as SMNVEV (reference sequence). This CDR3 comprises 16 residues. DNA of the CDR3: TGTGCCAGCAAGACGATAGCGGGGGGCTCCTACAATGAGCAGTTCTTC. Amino acids: CASKTIAGGSYNEQFF.

The rearrangement uses TRBV27 and TRBJ2-2, with unresolved D. The germline V gene encodes CDR1 MNHEY and CDR2 SMNVEV (reference sequence). The CDR3 covers 14 residues. Trimming stripped 0 bases from V and 0 bases from J, with 2 bases between. The DNA for the CDR3 is TGTGCCAGCAGTTTATCTCCGAACACCGGGGAGCTGTTTTTT. It translates to CASSLSPNTGELFF.

The rearrangement joins TRBV10-2 to TRBJ2-2; D is ambiguous. Trimming stripped 4 bases from V and 7 bases from J, with 4 bases between. CDR1 is WSHSY and CDR2 is SAAADI in the germline V gene. The CDR3 loop spans 11 amino acids. CDR3 DNA: TGCGCCAGCAGTGCTGGCGGGGAGCTGTTTTTT. The encoded protein is CASSAGGELFF.

The chain couples TRBV15 to TRBJ1-1, with a possible D match to TRBD1 (5 bases). Germline V gene sequence: CDR1 LNHNV, CDR2 YYDKDF (reference sequence). This CDR3 contains 15 residues. The V and J ends lost 0 bases and 3 bases respectively, with 11 bases between them. The CDR3 region is CATSREAREDTEAFF. DNA of the CDR3: TGTGCCACCAGCAGAGAGGCCAGGGAGGACACTGAAGCTTTCTTT.

The V call is TRBV7-6, the J call TRBJ2-1; weak D call: TRBD2 (5 bases). CDR1 is SGHVS and CDR2 is FNYEAQ in the germline V gene. The V and J ends lost 6 bases and 7 bases respectively, with 22 bases between them. The CDR3 spans 16 residues. CDR3 amino acids: CASRPPGLVGTNEQFF. The CDR3 DNA is TGTGCCAGCAGACCTCCGGGGTTGGTTGGTACAAATGAGCAGTTCTTC. The entire variable domain, with the rest obtained from reference TRBV7-6 and TRBJ2-1, is as follows: GAGVSQSPRYKVTKRGQDVALRCDPISGHVSLYWYRQALGQGPEFLTYFNYEAQQDKSGLPNDRFSAERPEGSISTLTIQRTEQRDSAMYRCASRPPGLVGTNEQFFGPGTRLTVL.

The chain couples TRBV5-6 to TRBJ2-3; no reliable D call. The CDR3 sequence is 11 residues long. V dropped 2 bases and J dropped 4 bases, with 2 bases sitting between them. The V gene's germline CDR1 is SGHDT and CDR2 YYEEEE. CDR3 DNA: TGTGCCAGCAGCTTAGCAGATACGCAGTATTTT. This encodes CASSLADTQYF.

The rearrangement joins TRBV2 to TRBJ2-2; D might be TRBD2 (6 bases). The CDR3 has 14 residues. Trimming left V 7 bases short and J 5 bases short, with 14 bases between. In germline, CDR1 is SNHLY, CDR2 FYNNEI. CDR3 in amino acids: CASKETSYTGELFF. In DNA form, the CDR3 reads TGTGCCAGCAAAGAAACTAGCTATACCGGGGAGCTGTTTTTT. Drawing the rest from reference TRBV2 and TRBJ2-2, the complete variable domain is EPEVTQTPSHQVTQMGQEVILRCVPISNHLYFYWYRQILGQKVEFLVSFYNNEISEKSEIFDDQFSVERPDGSNFTLKIRSTKLEDSAMYFCASKETSYTGELFFGEGSRLTVL.

The rearrangement joins TRBV2 to TRBJ1-2; no firm D call. The CDR3 is 13 amino acids. The V and J ends lost 2 bases and 0 bases respectively, with 4 bases between them. Germline V gene lookup returns CDR1 SNHLY and CDR2 FYNNEI. The CDR3, as DNA: TGTGCCAGCAGTGAACAGACTAACTATGGCTACACCTTC. Its protein product is CASSEQTNYGYTF.

This chain joins TRBV10-3 and TRBJ1-5; D unclear. This CDR3 region has 14 residues. Germline V gives CDR1 ENHRY, CDR2 SYGVKD. V was clipped by 9 bases and J by 0 bases, with 12 bases between them. The CDR3 loop reads CAMSDVLSNQPQHF. The CDR3 DNA reads TGTGCCATGAGCGACGTCCTTAGCAATCAGCCCCAGCATTTT.

The genes are TRBV9 and TRBJ1-2, with D possibly matching TRBD1 (6 bases). Germline CDR1 reads SGDLS; CDR2 reads YYNGEE. Trimming pared 3 bases from V and 2 bases from J, leaving 11 bases between. The CDR3 extends over 14 amino acids. CDR3 sequence: CASSDNRANYGYTF. As DNA, the CDR3 is TGTGCCAGCAGCGATAACAGGGCCAACTATGGCTACACCTTC.

The rearrangement joins TRBV20-1 to TRBJ2-3, with D perhaps matching TRBD2 (5 bases). The V end lost 7 bases, the J end lost 3 bases, and 8 bases lay between the germline ends. The CDR3 length is 11 residues. Per germline, CDR1 DFQATT and CDR2 SNEGSKA (reference sequence). The CDR3 spells CSVEGTDTQYF. CDR3 sequence (DNA): TGCAGTGTTGAGGGTACAGATACGCAGTATTTT.

The J gene is TRBJ2-5, the V gene TRBV2, with D perhaps TRBD1 (5 bases). The CDR3 runs 15 residues. V lost 5 bases and J lost 1, with 14 bases in between. Germline V CDR1 and CDR2: SNHLY, FYNNEI. The CDR3 region is CASSSEQAIQETQYF. The CDR3 coding sequence is TGTGCCAGCAGTTCCGAACAGGCTATCCAAGAGACCCAGTACTTC.

The V and J genes are TRBV6-1 and TRBJ2-7; D perhaps matches TRBD1 (6 bases). From germline, CDR1 is MNHNS and CDR2 SASEGT. There are 17 residues in the CDR3. The V gene lost 2 bases and the J gene lost 3 bases, with 20 bases spanning the gap. The chain's CDR3 is CASSEKGRRTDFYEQYF. The CDR3, as DNA: TGTGCCAGCAGTGAAAAGGGTAGGAGGACAGACTTCTACGAGCAGTACTTC.

The chain carries TRBV28 and TRBJ2-1, with 7 bases aligning to TRBD1. CDR3 length: 15 residues. Per germline, CDR1 MDHEN and CDR2 SYDVKM. V lost 7 bases and J lost 1; bases outside the gene matches: 7. The CDR3 sequence: CASTVRGQSYNEQFF. Here the CDR3 DNA reads TGTGCCAGCACCGTACGGGGACAGTCCTACAATGAGCAGTTCTTC.

The chain combines TRBV18 with TRBJ1-1, with D unclear. Looked up from germline, CDR1 is KGHSH and CDR2 is LQKENI. The CDR3 contains 15 residues. Trimming removed 2 bases from V and 1 base from J, with 11 bases in between. This CDR3 is CASSPAIAGNTEAFF. DNA of the CDR3: TGTGCCAGCTCACCAGCCATCGCGGGGAACACTGAAGCTTTCTTT. Together with reference TRBV18 and TRBJ1-1, the CDR3 gives the full variable domain: NAGVMQNPRHLVRRRGQEARLRCSPMKGHSHVYWYRQLPEEGLKFMVYLQKENIIDESGMPKERFSAEFPKEGPSILRIQQVVRGDSAAYFCASSPAIAGNTEAFFGQGTRLTVV.